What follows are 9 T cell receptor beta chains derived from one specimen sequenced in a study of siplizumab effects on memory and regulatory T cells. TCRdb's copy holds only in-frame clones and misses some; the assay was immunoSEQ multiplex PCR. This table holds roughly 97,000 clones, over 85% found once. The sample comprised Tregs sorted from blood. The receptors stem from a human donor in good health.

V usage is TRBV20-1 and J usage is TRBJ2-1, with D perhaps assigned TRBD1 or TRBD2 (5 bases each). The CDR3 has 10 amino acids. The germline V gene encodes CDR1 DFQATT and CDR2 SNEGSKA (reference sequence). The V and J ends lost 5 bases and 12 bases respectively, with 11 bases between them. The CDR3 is CSAGGKWQFF. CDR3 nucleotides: TGCAGTGCTGGGGGTAAATGGCAGTTCTTC.

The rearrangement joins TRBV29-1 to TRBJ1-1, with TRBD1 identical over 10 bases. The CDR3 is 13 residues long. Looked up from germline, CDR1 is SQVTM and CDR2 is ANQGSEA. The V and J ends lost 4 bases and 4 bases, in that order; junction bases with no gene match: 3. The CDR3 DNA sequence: TGCAGCGTTGCCGGGACAGGGGTCACTGAAGCTTTCTTT. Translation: CSVAGTGVTEAFF.

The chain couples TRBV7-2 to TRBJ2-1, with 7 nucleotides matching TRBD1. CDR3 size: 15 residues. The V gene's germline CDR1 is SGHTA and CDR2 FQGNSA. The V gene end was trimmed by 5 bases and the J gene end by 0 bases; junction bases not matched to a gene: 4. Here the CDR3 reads CASSMGQSSYNEQFF. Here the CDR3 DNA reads TGTGCCAGCAGCATGGGACAGAGCTCCTACAATGAGCAGTTCTTC.

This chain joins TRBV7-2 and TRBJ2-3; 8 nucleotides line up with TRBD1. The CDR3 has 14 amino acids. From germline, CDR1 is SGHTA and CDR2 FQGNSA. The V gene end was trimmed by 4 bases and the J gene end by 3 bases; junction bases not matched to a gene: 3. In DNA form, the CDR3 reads TGTGCCAGCAGCTGGCAGGGGGCAACAGATACGCAGTATTTT. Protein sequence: CASSWQGATDTQYF.

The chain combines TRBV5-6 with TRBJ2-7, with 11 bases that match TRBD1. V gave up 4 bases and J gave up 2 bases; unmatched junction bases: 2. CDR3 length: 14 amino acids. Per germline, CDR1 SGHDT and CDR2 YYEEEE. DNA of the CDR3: TGTGCCAGCAGCCCGGGACAGGGGGCCTACGAGCAGTACTTC. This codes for CASSPGQGAYEQYF.

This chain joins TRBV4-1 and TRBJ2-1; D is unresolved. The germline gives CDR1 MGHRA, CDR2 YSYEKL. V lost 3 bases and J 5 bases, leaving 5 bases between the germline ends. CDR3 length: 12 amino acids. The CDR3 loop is CASSQENNEQFF. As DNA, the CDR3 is TGCGCCAGCAGCCAGGAAAACAATGAGCAGTTCTTC.

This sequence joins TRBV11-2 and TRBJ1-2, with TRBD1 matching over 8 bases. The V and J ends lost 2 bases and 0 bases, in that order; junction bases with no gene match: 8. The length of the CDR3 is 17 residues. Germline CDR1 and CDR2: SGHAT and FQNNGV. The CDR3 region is CASSLTGRGHTNYGYTF. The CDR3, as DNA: TGTGCCAGCAGCTTAACGGGCAGGGGGCACACTAACTATGGCTACACCTTC.

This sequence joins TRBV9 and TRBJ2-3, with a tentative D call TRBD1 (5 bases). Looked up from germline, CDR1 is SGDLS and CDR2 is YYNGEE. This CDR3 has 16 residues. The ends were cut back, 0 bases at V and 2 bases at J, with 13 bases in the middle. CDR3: CASSVEGRRSTDTQYF. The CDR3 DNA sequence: TGTGCCAGCAGCGTAGAGGGGCGTCGTTCCACAGATACGCAGTATTTT.

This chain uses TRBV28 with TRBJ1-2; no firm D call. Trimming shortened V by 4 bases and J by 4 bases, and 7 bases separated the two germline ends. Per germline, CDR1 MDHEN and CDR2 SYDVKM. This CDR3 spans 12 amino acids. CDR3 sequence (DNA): TGTGCCAGCAGTTCTCAGAGCTATGGCTACACCTTC. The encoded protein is CASSSQSYGYTF.